This TCR beta chain was found in a study of blood T cells in healthy people across ages. Every sample gave at least 5 micrograms of total RNA when it was extracted. For the second PCR, which ran for about 6 to 12 cycles, a sample-barcoded 5' primer and a J-beta primer mix were used. A template-switch adaptor with 12 random nucleotides tagged each cDNA molecule. TCRdb called the 5' RACE reads again in MiXCR, with one record for every CDR3 protein. The sample holds about 780,000 distinct CDR3 sequences, 25% to 30% seen once. This sample also belongs to another study, concerning T cells of mothers and their children. That work contributes: In cDNA synthesis, all of the extracted RNA was used at about 1.6 ug per 15 ul. The analysis detected no persistent microchimeric T cell clones.

This clonotype was sampled from a boy between 10 and 17 years old in good health. What was sequenced was blood.

Here the CDR3 DNA reads TGTGCCAGCAGCTTATCTTTCGGCTCTGGAAACACCATATATTTT. This encodes CASSLSFGSGNTIYF. The chain combines TRBV7-2 with TRBJ1-3, with D uncertain. V was pared by 2 bases and J by 0 bases, with 8 bases between. There are 15 residues in the CDR3. Germline loops: CDR1 SGHTA, CDR2 FQGNSA.